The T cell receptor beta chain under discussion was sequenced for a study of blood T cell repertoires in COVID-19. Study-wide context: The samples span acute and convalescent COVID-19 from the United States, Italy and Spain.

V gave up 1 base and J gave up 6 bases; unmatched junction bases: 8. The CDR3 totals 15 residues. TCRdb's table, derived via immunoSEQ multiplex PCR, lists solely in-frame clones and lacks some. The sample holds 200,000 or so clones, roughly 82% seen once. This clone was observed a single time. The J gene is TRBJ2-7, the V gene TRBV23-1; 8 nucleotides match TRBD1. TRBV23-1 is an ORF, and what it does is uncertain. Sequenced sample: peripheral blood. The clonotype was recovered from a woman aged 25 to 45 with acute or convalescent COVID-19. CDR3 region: CASSQLDQGACEQYF. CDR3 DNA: TGCGCCAGCAGTCAATTAGACCAGGGGGCCTGCGAGCAGTACTTC.